Listed below are T cell receptor beta chains from one sample, sequenced in a study of blood T cell repertoires in COVID-19. Repertoires were generated with immunoSEQ multiplex PCR, while TCRdb's copy carries only in-frame clones and drops some. The profile shows under 500,000 clones, 87% of them singletons. What was sequenced was PBMCs or T cells enriched from blood (not recorded which). The source of these receptors is a woman between 18 and 29 years old with acute COVID-19. The CDR3 runs from the conserved cysteine through the conserved F or W. D genes are given only for firm matches. Part of the rows lack a size; the others show once, few, many or a class for expanded clones.

clone_size: -
j_call: TRBJ1-1
d_call: -
v_call: TRBV15
cdr3_aa: CATSSRRGMNTEAFF
cdr3_nt: TGTGCCACCAGCAGTCGTAGGGGCATGAACACTGAAGCTTTCTTT

clone_size: -
j_call: TRBJ2-7
d_call: -
v_call: TRBV19
cdr3_aa: CASKKRDNSYEQYF
cdr3_nt: TGTGCCAGTAAGAAGCGGGACAACTCCTACGAGCAGTACTTC

clone_size: -
j_call: TRBJ2-1
d_call: TRBD2
v_call: TRBV28
cdr3_aa: CASSFFGGGPYEQFF
cdr3_nt: TGTGCCAGCAGTTTTTTCGGGGGAGGGCCGTATGAGCAGTTCTTC

clone_size: -
j_call: TRBJ1-3
d_call: TRBD1
v_call: TRBV7-2
cdr3_aa: CASSGSRTGASPSGNTIYF
cdr3_nt: TGTGCCAGCAGCGGTAGCAGGACAGGGGCTTCCCCCTCTGGAAACACCATATATTTT

clone_size: -
j_call: TRBJ1-4
d_call: -
v_call: TRBV7-9
cdr3_aa: CASLTTGEKLFF
cdr3_nt: TGTGCCAGTCTTACTACTGGTGAAAAACTGTTTTTT

clone_size: once
j_call: TRBJ1-1
d_call: -
v_call: TRBV12-3/TRBV12-4
cdr3_aa: CATKNGNTEAFF
cdr3_nt: TGTGCCACCAAGAACGGGAACACTGAAGCTTTCTTT

clone_size: -
j_call: TRBJ2-7
d_call: -
v_call: TRBV2
cdr3_aa: CASSEATYAEQYF
cdr3_nt: TGTGCCAGCAGTGAAGCCACTTACGCCGAGCAGTACTTC

clone_size: -
j_call: TRBJ1-2
d_call: -
v_call: TRBV7-8
cdr3_aa: CASSLRLANYGYTF
cdr3_nt: TGTGCCAGCAGCCTTAGATTAGCTAACTATGGCTACACCTTC

clone_size: -
j_call: TRBJ2-7
d_call: -
v_call: TRBV7-9
cdr3_aa: CASRGTGRAYEQYF
cdr3_nt: TGTGCCAGCAGAGGAACAGGGAGGGCCTACGAGCAGTACTTC

clone_size: -
j_call: TRBJ1-1
d_call: -
v_call: TRBV24-1
cdr3_aa: CAVQGMNTEAFF
cdr3_nt: TGTGCCGTCCAGGGAATGAACACTGAAGCTTTCTTT

clone_size: -
j_call: TRBJ1-3
d_call: -
v_call: TRBV5-5
cdr3_aa: CASSQGHNLSGNTIYF
cdr3_nt: TGTGCCAGCAGCCAGGGACATAACCTCTCTGGAAACACCATATATTTT

clone_size: -
j_call: TRBJ2-7
d_call: TRBD2
v_call: TRBV6-6
cdr3_aa: CASSPYVGGDEQYF
cdr3_nt: TGTGCCAGCAGCCCCTATGTGGGAGGGGACGAGCAGTACTTC

clone_size: -
j_call: TRBJ1-2
d_call: -
v_call: TRBV4-3
cdr3_aa: CASSPQQGTGYGYTF
cdr3_nt: TGCGCCAGCAGCCCCCAACAGGGAACGGGCTATGGCTACACCTTC

clone_size: -
j_call: TRBJ2-1
d_call: TRBD2
v_call: TRBV29-1
cdr3_aa: CSVGTSGYNEQFF
cdr3_nt: TGCAGCGTGGGGACTAGCGGTTACAATGAGCAGTTCTTC

clone_size: -
j_call: TRBJ1-2
d_call: -
v_call: TRBV5-1
cdr3_aa: CASSLKGPLDGYTF
cdr3_nt: TGCGCCAGCAGCTTGAAGGGGCCCCTAGACGGCTACACCTTC

clone_size: once
j_call: TRBJ2-7
d_call: TRBD1
v_call: TRBV19
cdr3_aa: CASSIAGSLDRGYEQYF
cdr3_nt: TGTGCCAGTAGTATAGCCGGGTCCCTCGACAGGGGTTACGAGCAGTACTTC

clone_size: -
j_call: TRBJ2-7
d_call: TRBD1
v_call: TRBV7-2
cdr3_aa: CASSFYRDRGYEQYF
cdr3_nt: TGTGCCAGCAGCTTCTACCGGGACAGGGGCTACGAGCAGTACTTC

clone_size: -
j_call: TRBJ1-4
d_call: TRBD1
v_call: TRBV11-2
cdr3_aa: CASSLIRGGQGATNEKLFF
cdr3_nt: TGTGCCAGCAGCTTAATCCGAGGGGGACAGGGAGCAACTAATGAAAAACTGTTTTTT

clone_size: -
j_call: TRBJ1-5
d_call: TRBD1
v_call: TRBV9
cdr3_aa: CASSVSFTGDQPQHF
cdr3_nt: TGTGCCAGCAGTGTGTCCTTCACAGGGGATCAGCCCCAGCATTTT

clone_size: -
j_call: TRBJ2-7
d_call: TRBD1
v_call: TRBV28
cdr3_aa: CASRSGQGSNEQYF
cdr3_nt: TGTGCCAGCAGATCGGGACAGGGGTCCAACGAGCAGTACTTC